The 2 T cell receptor beta chains listed next were all sequenced from one sample in a study of OX40 agonist ivuxolimab in advanced cancers. The method was immunoSEQ multiplex PCR; TCRdb's version includes in-frame clones alone and lacks a portion of them. This table holds roughly 75,000 clones, 93% found once. Specimen: CD4+ or CD8+ T cells sorted from blood, collected in a trial of the OX40 agonist ivuxolimab. The source of these receptors is an adult with an advanced solid tumor such as melanoma, head and neck, liver or kidney cancer.

The V gene is TRBV14, the J gene TRBJ2-5; 7 nucleotides match TRBD2. Germline V gene lookup returns CDR1 SGHDN and CDR2 FVKESK. The CDR3 loop spans 13 amino acids. The V segment lost 4 bases and the J segment 5 bases; nucleotides outside the gene matches: 4. The CDR3 coding sequence is TGTGCCAGCAGCCCGGGACTATCGGAGACCCAGTACTTC. Residues: CASSPGLSETQYF.

V and J are TRBV14 and TRBJ1-2; 10 bases match TRBD1. The CDR3 loop spans 18 amino acids. The ends lost 1 base at V and 4 bases at J; junction bases unmatched: 12. Germline V CDR1 and CDR2: SGHDN, FVKESK. The CDR3 region has the DNA TGTGCCAGCAGCCAAGGTCTACGGGACAGGGGTTGGGGCTATGGCTACACCTTC. The encoded protein is CASSQGLRDRGWGYGYTF. Full variable domain (rest looked up from reference TRBV14 and TRBJ1-2): EAGVTQFPSHSVIEKGQTVTLRCDPISGHDNLYWYRRVMGKEIKFLLHFVKESKQDESGMPNNRFLAERTGGTYSTLKVQPAELEDSGVYFCASSQGLRDRGWGYGYTFGSGTRLTVV.